This is a list of T cell receptor beta chains from one sample in a study of blood T cell repertoires in COVID-19. Some clones are missing from TCRdb's copy, which holds only in-frame ones; the method was immunoSEQ multiplex PCR. The table includes about 120,000 clones, 83% detected once. Sequencing was performed on peripheral blood. The receptors here all came from a man aged 25 to 40 with acute or convalescent COVID-19. Both conserved end residues are part of each CDR3. A D gene is named only where the DNA matches it firmly. The size of a clone is reported for some rows only, either as once, few or many, or as a class for expanded clones.

clone size | J gene | CDR3 length | V gene | D gene | CDR3 protein
. | TRBJ2-7 | 14 | TRBV5-6 | . | CASSLGGASYEQYF
. | TRBJ1-2 | 12 | TRBV5-6 | . | CASSPGTARNTF
few | TRBJ2-2 | 14 | TRBV9 | . | CASSVVETTGELFF
. | TRBJ1-3 | 13 | TRBV7-2 | . | CASSSNRGNTIYF
. | TRBJ1-5 | 15 | TRBV9 | . | CASSVGQGSHQPQHF
. | TRBJ1-1 | 16 | TRBV7-2 | . | CASSPGVSRVNTEAFF
. | TRBJ2-4 | 12 | TRBV3-1/TRBV3-2 | . | CASSLRGNIQYF
few | TRBJ2-1 | 14 | TRBV19 | TRBD2 | CASSMGLEGDEQFF
once | TRBJ1-1 | 14 | TRBV5-1 | TRBD1 | CASSGWDRNTEAFF
. | TRBJ2-1 | 18 | TRBV29-1 | TRBD2 | CSVEDLPELAGGSNEQFF
few | TRBJ1-6 | 12 | TRBV30 | . | CAWSLGNTPLHF
. | TRBJ1-2 | 13 | TRBV19 | TRBD1 | CASRQGRNYGYTF
. | TRBJ2-2 | 15 | TRBV29-1 | . | CSVDGGSRGTGELFF
. | TRBJ1-6 | 11 | TRBV25-1 | . | CASMGGGALHF
. | TRBJ2-1 | 17 | TRBV5-1 | TRBD2 | CASSLGLAGVSYNEQFF
. | TRBJ2-3 | 13 | TRBV3-1/TRBV3-2 | . | CASSQGAADTQYF
. | TRBJ2-7 | 16 | TRBV7-2 | TRBD1 | CASSPGPGQGANEQYF
. | TRBJ1-2 | 12 | TRBV19 | . | CASSGREDGYTF
. | TRBJ2-2 | 13 | TRBV30 | . | CAWQFINTGELFF
. | TRBJ1-2 | 14 | TRBV19 | . | CASSIRSREGGYTF
. | TRBJ2-1 | 17 | TRBV4-1 | TRBD2 | CASSQGTSGGLRGEQFF
. | TRBJ2-3 | 16 | TRBV24-1 | TRBD1 | CATSDPGTGGTDTQYF
. | TRBJ1-5 | 14 | TRBV28 | . | CASSLDRFNQPQHF
. | TRBJ1-4 | 15 | TRBV5-1 | . | CASSLVPGTNEKLFF
once | TRBJ1-5 | 14 | TRBV4-1 | . | CASSQVGGYQPQHF
. | TRBJ1-2 | 13 | TRBV30 | . | CAWSADSMYGYTF
. | TRBJ2-1 | 15 | TRBV5-1 | . | CASSAPGGRGHEQFF
. | TRBJ2-1 | 16 | TRBV7-2 | TRBD2 | CASSLASGGAGYEQFF
. | TRBJ2-1 | 16 | TRBV30 | TRBD2 | CAWRIKLAGAGNEQFF
. | TRBJ1-1 | 13 | TRBV18 | . | CASQTEGDNEAFF
few | TRBJ1-2 | 14 | TRBV19 | . | CASSIRDSYYGYTF
. | TRBJ1-1 | 14 | TRBV11-2 | . | CASSSDRSGSEAFF
. | TRBJ1-5 | 13 | TRBV6-5 | . | CASRTASNQPQHF
. | TRBJ1-3 | 16 | TRBV29-1 | TRBD1 | CSAYSGTDSSGNTIYF
many | TRBJ2-1 | 14 | TRBV30 | TRBD2 | CAWTEVAGFNEQFF
. | TRBJ2-6 | 15 | TRBV7-9 | . | CASSPGGSGANVLTF
. | TRBJ1-1 | 13 | TRBV30 | TRBD1 | CAWSEGAGTEAFF
. | TRBJ2-3 | 13 | TRBV29-1 | TRBD2 | CSVPTSGGDTQYF
. | TRBJ1-5 | 17 | TRBV7-9 | TRBD1 | CASSSQRTGDLNQPQHF
. | TRBJ2-5 | 13 | TRBV19 | . | CASSMSQGKTQYF
once | TRBJ2-1 | 16 | TRBV2 | . | CASSFAEAGIYNEQFF
many | TRBJ1-4 | 14 | TRBV11-2 | . | CASSLSGLNEKLFF